Each of the 25 T cell receptor beta chains below was sequenced from the same sample in a study of blood T cell repertoires in COVID-19 (dated by TCRdb to 2018 to 2020). The protocol used for the library was the immunoSEQ multiplex PCR assay. TCRdb retrieved this table from immuneACCESS and kept in-frame rearrangements only. Not all clones are present; in checked studies, unresolved V genes account for under half, and no reason is known for the remainder. The sample yields over 200,000 clones; around 90% were counted once. The ten most abundant clones make up 0.75% to 1% of the sample. The sample consisted of peripheral blood. These receptors came from a man aged 60 to 75 with COVID-19, enrolled during active disease.

This chain links TRBV7-9 with TRBJ1-4; TRBD1 agrees at 8 bases. V was clipped by 5 bases and J by 4 bases; unmatched bases: 6. CDR1 is SEHNR, CDR2 FQNEAQ, per germline (reference sequence). The CDR3 spans 15 residues. The CDR3 DNA follows: TGTGCCAGCAGCGAAGGGACAGGTAGTAATGAAAAACTGTTTTTT. Encoded protein: CASSEGTGSNEKLFF.

Regarding this clone: This CDR3 is also generated by other DNA sequences in the sample. The chain is built from TRBV28 and TRBJ1-2; a possible D gene is TRBD1 (5 bases). The CDR3 spans 12 residues. The V and J ends lost 2 bases and 7 bases respectively, with 8 bases between them. Germline V lookup: CDR1 MDHEN, CDR2 SYDVKM. The CDR3 loop is CASSLSGGGYTF. CDR3 nucleotides: TGTGCCAGCAGTTTAAGCGGGGGTGGCTACACCTTC.

The genes are TRBV5-1 and TRBJ1-1; D possibly corresponds to TRBD1 (6 bases). This CDR3 region has 15 residues. The germline gives CDR1 SGHRS, CDR2 YFSETQ. The ends were cut back, 2 bases at V and 0 bases at J, with 11 bases in the middle. For the CDR3, the DNA is TGCGCCAGCAGCTTCGGGGGGGCCATGAACACTGAAGCTTTCTTT. Protein product: CASSFGGAMNTEAFF.

This rearrangement joins TRBV6-1 to TRBJ2-6; D unclear. Germline V lookup: CDR1 MNHNS, CDR2 SASEGT. The CDR3 runs 18 residues. V lost 2 bases to trimming and J lost 0 bases, with 14 bases between them. CDR3: CASSERSGSNSGANVLTF. In DNA, the CDR3 is TGTGCCAGCAGTGAAAGGTCCGGGTCAAACTCTGGGGCCAACGTCCTGACTTTC.

The rearrangement links TRBV6-5 to TRBJ1-1; D is uncertain. CDR1 and CDR2 from the germline V gene are MNHEY and SVGAGI. V gave up 2 bases and J gave up 1 base, with 5 bases separating them. The CDR3 runs to 13 residues. CDR3 coding DNA: TGTGCCAGCAGTTACCCGGGGAACACTGAAGCTTTCTTT. Amino acids: CASSYPGNTEAFF.

This CDR3 reads CASSRLGPYNEQFF. In DNA, the CDR3 is TGTGCCAGCAGCCGCCTCGGTCCCTACAATGAGCAGTTCTTC. The chain joins TRBV27 to TRBJ2-1; D is unclear. V was pared by 6 bases and J by 2 bases, with 11 bases between. CDR1 MNHEY and CDR2 SMNVEV come from the germline V gene (reference sequence). The CDR3 consists of 14 residues.

The V call is TRBV12-5, the J call TRBJ1-4; D gene ambiguous. The CDR3 contains 17 residues. The germline V gene encodes CDR1 LGHNT and CDR2 FRNRAP. V lost 3 bases and J lost 0, with 14 bases in between. Here the CDR3 DNA reads TGTGCTAGTGGTTTCGTCCCCCCCCCTGCAACTAATGAAAAACTGTTTTTT. Its protein product is CASGFVPPPATNEKLFF.

V is TRBV18 and J is TRBJ1-6, with D possibly TRBD1 on 6 matching bases. The germline V gene encodes CDR1 KGHSH and CDR2 LQKENI. There are 16 residues in the CDR3. V was shortened by 4 bases and J by 7 bases, with 17 bases between the two germline ends. Here the CDR3 reads CASSLRKTGDNSPLHF. The CDR3 DNA sequence: TGTGCCAGCTCACTCCGGAAGACAGGAGACAATTCACCCCTCCACTTT.

V usage is TRBV2 and J usage is TRBJ2-1; 11 bases align to TRBD1. V was clipped by 6 bases and J by 6 bases; unmatched bases: 4. Looked up from germline, CDR1 is SNHLY and CDR2 is FYNNEI. This CDR3 spans 14 amino acids. The CDR3 bases are TGTGCCAGCAGCGCCGGACAGGGGGCCAATGAGCAGTTCTTC. It is translated as CASSAGQGANEQFF.

This clone was seen only once. The chain uses TRBV19 and TRBJ2-1; 7 nucleotides agree with TRBD1. Germline CDR1 LNHDA, CDR2 SQIVND (reference sequence). The CDR3 covers 15 residues. With 6 bases clipped from V and 6 bases from J, the junction kept 11 bases outside the gene matches. The CDR3 coding sequence is TGTGCCAGTAGCCCTGACAGGGTCTTTCCCAATGAGCAGTTCTTC. Amino acids: CASSPDRVFPNEQFF.

The CDR3 DNA follows: TGTGCCAGCACCGGAGCGGGAGGCCGAACCGGGGAGCTGTTTTTT. It codes for CASTGAGGRTGELFF. V gene TRBV6-5 combines with J gene TRBJ2-2; 9 bases align to TRBD2. CDR3 length equals 15 residues. J was trimmed by 5 bases and V by 7 bases; bases with no gene match: 8. CDR1 MNHEY and CDR2 SVGAGI come from the germline V gene.

This clone was detected once. This sequence joins TRBV3-1 (or the pseudogene TRBV3-2) and TRBJ2-7; D is unresolved. Germline-derived CDR1 and CDR2 are LGHDT and YNNKEL (reference sequence). V shed 0 bases and J shed 6 bases, with 21 bases lying between them. The CDR3 totals 17 residues. CDR3 sequence: CASSQDLSHLGPSEQYF. CDR3 nucleotides: TGTGCCAGCAGCCAAGATCTCTCCCATCTTGGGCCTTCCGAGCAGTACTTC.

The chain links TRBV14 to TRBJ1-3, with a possible D match to TRBD1 (5 bases). V gave up 5 bases and J gave up 3 bases, with 14 bases separating them. The CDR3 spans 15 residues. Germline V gene lookup returns CDR1 SGHDN and CDR2 FVKESK. The CDR3 bases are TGTGCCAGCAGCAGAAAGACAGCGCATGGAAACACCATATATTTT. It codes for CASSRKTAHGNTIYF.

The rearrangement links TRBV6-5 to TRBJ1-4; 9 positions agree with TRBD1. The J segment lost 6 bases and the V segment lost 6 bases, leaving 5 bases of the junction unmatched. The CDR3 loop spans 14 amino acids. CDR1 is MNHEY, CDR2 SVGAGI, per germline. The DNA of the CDR3 is TGTGCCAGCAGCTCCGGGACAGGGTATGAAAAACTGTTTTTT. It is translated as CASSSGTGYEKLFF.

V gene TRBV6-2 or TRBV6-3 combines with J gene TRBJ2-1; D unresolved. The CDR3 consists of 13 residues. V dropped 4 bases and J dropped 4 bases, with 8 bases sitting between them. Per the germline V gene, CDR1 is MNHEY and CDR2 is SVGEGT. CDR3 sequence reads: CASSSYPYNEQFF. CDR3 sequence (DNA): TGTGCCAGCAGTTCCTACCCGTACAATGAGCAGTTCTTC.

V gene TRBV7-9 combines with J gene TRBJ2-7; 14 positions match TRBD2. Germline V gene data show CDR1 as SEHNR and CDR2 as FQNEAQ (reference sequence). J lost 4 bases, V lost 5 bases, and 4 bases had no gene match. CDR3 length equals 15 residues. The CDR3 DNA is TGTGCCAGCAGCGTGGGACTAGCGGGGGATTACGAGCAGTACTTC. Protein product: CASSVGLAGDYEQYF.

The chain is built from TRBV30 and TRBJ1-5, with TRBD1 as a possible D gene (5 bases). V shed 3 bases and J shed 3 bases, with 9 bases lying between them. This CDR3 is built from 13 residues. Germline values: CDR1 GTSNPN, CDR2 SVGIG (reference sequence). Here the CDR3 DNA reads TGTGCCTGGAGCGGGGGAGCCAATCAGCCCCAGCATTTT. Protein product: CAWSGGANQPQHF.

The chain joins TRBV30 to TRBJ1-4, with TRBD1 as a possible D gene (5 bases). The V gene lost 3 bases and the J gene lost 5 bases, with 16 bases spanning the gap. There are 15 residues in the CDR3. CDR1 GTSNPN and CDR2 SVGIG come from the germline V gene (reference sequence). The CDR3 DNA sequence: TGTGCCTGGAGGTCGGGGGGAGGGAACAATGAAAAACTGTTTTTT. It yields the protein CAWRSGGGNNEKLFF.

The rearrangement uses TRBV6-5 and TRBJ1-1; no definite D call. Germline CDR1 reads MNHEY; CDR2 reads SVGAGI. The CDR3 extends over 14 amino acids. V was cut by 9 bases and J by 0 bases, with 14 bases left in between. CDR3 amino acids: CASYTPGMNTEAFF. The CDR3 coding sequence is TGTGCCAGTTACACTCCAGGAATGAACACTGAAGCTTTCTTT.

The chain carries TRBV7-9 and TRBJ1-2, with D maybe TRBD1 (6 bases). Per germline, CDR1 SEHNR and CDR2 FQNEAQ (reference sequence). The ends were cut back, 4 bases at V and 4 bases at J, with 13 bases in the middle. The CDR3 consists of 14 residues. The CDR3 coding sequence is TGTGCCAGCAGCTCCCCGCAGGGGAGCTATGGCTACACCTTC. Amino acids: CASSSPQGSYGYTF.

V usage is TRBV28 and J usage is TRBJ1-5; 7 bases fit TRBD1. CDR1 is MDHEN and CDR2 is SYDVKM in the germline V gene. The CDR3 extends over 16 amino acids. Trimming cost V 5 bases and J 4 bases; bases outside gene matches: 11. In nucleotides, the CDR3 is TGTGCCAGCAGTCCCCGACAGGGTAAATCTAATCAGCCCCAGCATTTT. Translating gives CASSPRQGKSNQPQHF.

The chain couples TRBV24-1 to TRBJ2-7; the D gene is possibly TRBD2 (5 bases). CDR1 is KGHDR, CDR2 SFDVKD, per germline. This CDR3 is built from 13 residues. The V gene lost 3 bases and the J gene lost 3 bases, with 8 bases spanning the gap. The CDR3 region has the DNA TGTGCCACCAGTGATACGGGGTTCTACGAGCAGTACTTC. Protein: CATSDTGFYEQYF.

This chain links TRBV10-3 with TRBJ2-7; 8 bases fit TRBD1. CDR1 is ENHRY, CDR2 SYGVKD, per germline. There are 13 residues in the CDR3. V was pared by 6 bases and J by 3 bases, with 4 bases of the junction left unmatched. The DNA for the CDR3 is TGTGCCATCAGACAGGGGGAACTCTACGAGCAGTACTTC. Translation: CAIRQGELYEQYF.

The chain recombines TRBV9 with TRBJ1-2; D not resolved. The CDR3 is made up of 15 amino acids. From germline, CDR1 is SGDLS and CDR2 YYNGEE. V shed 3 bases and J shed 4 bases, with 16 bases lying between them. The CDR3 sequence: CASSADSQAVYGYTF. CDR3 DNA: TGTGCCAGCAGCGCCGACTCTCAAGCGGTCTATGGCTACACCTTC.

The chain employs TRBV28 and TRBJ2-1; 9 bases fit TRBD2. This CDR3 is 14 amino acids long. CDR1 MDHEN and CDR2 SYDVKM come from the germline V gene. Trimming took 6 bases from V and 6 from J; bases not matched to a gene: 6. The CDR3 DNA reads as TGTGCCAGCAGGTCGGGCGGGAGGGCCAATGAGCAGTTCTTC. Protein: CASRSGGRANEQFF.